This TCR beta chain was sequenced in a study of shared clonotypes between healthy human individuals. Across the study: The cohort comprised a couple of women and a few men. Their ages spanned 18 to 49 years.

The CDR3 totals 14 residues. Germline CDR1 and CDR2: SEHNR and FQNEAQ (reference sequence). With V trimmed by 4 bases and J by 2 bases, 4 bases remained unmatched. Positive CCR7 selection of CD45RO-negative cells yielded the naive CD8 cells, and terminally differentiated effector memory CD45RA+ cells were excluded. Every donor was a Caucasian adult from Nashville, Tennessee. Replicate PCRs run on sorted subsets employed 200 ng DNA, roughly 30,000 T cell genomes. Some clones are missing from TCRdb's copy, which holds only in-frame ones; the method was immunoSEQ multiplex PCR. The sample has about 2 million clones; approximately 94% are singletons.

V is TRBV7-9 and J is TRBJ2-7; 8 bases are shared with TRBD2. Sample: naive CD8+ T cells sorted from blood. The clonotype was recovered from a man aged 18 to 35 in good health. The DNA for the CDR3 is TGTGCCAGCAGCTCGTCGGGAGGGCCCTACGAGCAGTACTTC. Its translation: CASSSSGGPYEQYF.